This T cell receptor beta chain was documented in a study of tissue T cells after allogeneic stem cell transplantation. Findings of the study overall: Within patients, tissue anatomy strongly shaped TCR repertoire composition.

Retrospectively chosen non-transplant comparators had other cancers and at least five gastrointestinal samples, without known gastrointestinal disease. TCRbeta CDR3 was sequenced at survey depth with template counts. Only in-frame clones appear in the TCRdb table, and some are missing; sequencing was by immunoSEQ multiplex PCR. The sample lists approximately 4,000 clones, roughly 70% occurring once. Note on this clone: Its antigen is undetermined.

The source was left colon tissue, collected at autopsy. The sequence was obtained from a woman aged 18-49 years with breast cancer.

CDR3: CASSFGGETQYF. As DNA, the CDR3 is TGTGCCAGCAGCTTTGGGGGAGAGACCCAGTACTTC. This chain connects TRBV7-9 to TRBJ2-5; D is perhaps TRBD1 or TRBD2 (5 bases each). The CDR3 has 12 amino acids. CDR1 is SEHNR and CDR2 is FQNEAQ in the germline V gene (reference sequence). V gave up 3 bases and J gave up 4 bases, with 6 bases separating them.